The present TCR beta chain was sequenced within a study of blood T cell repertoires in COVID-19. The authors' processing: Estimation of nucleated cell counts relied on the amplification of reference gene primers. Produced via immunoSEQ multiplex PCR; TCRdb's table is partial and in-frame only. V, J and clone size were drawn from that table, and D and trimming were deduced from the DNA. The top ten clones hold about 9.5% of a sample with 200,000 to 300,000 clones, roughly 83% of them seen once. The V gene lost 1 base and the J gene lost 4 bases, with 16 bases spanning the gap. The CDR3 covers 17 residues. CDR1 and CDR2 from the germline V gene are LNHNV and YYDKDF (reference sequence). The sample holds a few counts of this clone.

The sample was peripheral blood. The TCR comes from a woman older than 75 with acute or convalescent COVID-19. The chain has TRBV15 and TRBJ2-2, with D tentatively TRBD2 (6 bases). CDR3 sequence: CATSRGSGGRLTGELFF. Here the CDR3 DNA reads TGTGCCACCAGCAGAGGCTCGGGTGGGAGGCTCACCGGGGAGCTGTTTTTT.